This TCR beta chain was captured by sequencing in a study of OX40 agonist ivuxolimab in advanced cancers. Study at large: Partial responses were achieved by three patients: one hepatocellular carcinoma, two cutaneous melanoma. Regarding the study as a whole: The average count of expanded clones was higher among CD8+ T cells than among CD4+. Among patients with partial responses at 0.1-3.0 mg/kg, clonal expansion was among the lowest.

Clones were sequenced by immunoSEQ multiplex PCR, and TCRdb holds only the in-frame ones, with some missing. The sample consists of about 68,000 clones, approximately 87% of them appearing once. A remark on this clone: Its target is not known.

Trimming removed 4 bases from V and 4 bases from J, with 11 bases in between. CDR1 and CDR2 from the germline V gene are SQVTM and ANQGSEA. The CDR3 has 12 amino acids. Blood samples were obtained at baseline, cycle 4 day 1, and cycle 7 day 1. The rearrangement joins TRBV29-1 to TRBJ2-7; D may correspond to TRBD1 or TRBD2 (5 bases each). The sample consisted of CD4+ or CD8+ T cells sorted from blood, taken in a trial of the OX40 agonist ivuxolimab. This receptor was identified in an adult with an advanced solid tumor such as melanoma, head and neck, liver or kidney cancer. CDR3 loop: CSVVGVRYEQYF. CDR3 coding DNA: TGCAGCGTTGTGGGGGTTAGGTACGAGCAGTACTTC.